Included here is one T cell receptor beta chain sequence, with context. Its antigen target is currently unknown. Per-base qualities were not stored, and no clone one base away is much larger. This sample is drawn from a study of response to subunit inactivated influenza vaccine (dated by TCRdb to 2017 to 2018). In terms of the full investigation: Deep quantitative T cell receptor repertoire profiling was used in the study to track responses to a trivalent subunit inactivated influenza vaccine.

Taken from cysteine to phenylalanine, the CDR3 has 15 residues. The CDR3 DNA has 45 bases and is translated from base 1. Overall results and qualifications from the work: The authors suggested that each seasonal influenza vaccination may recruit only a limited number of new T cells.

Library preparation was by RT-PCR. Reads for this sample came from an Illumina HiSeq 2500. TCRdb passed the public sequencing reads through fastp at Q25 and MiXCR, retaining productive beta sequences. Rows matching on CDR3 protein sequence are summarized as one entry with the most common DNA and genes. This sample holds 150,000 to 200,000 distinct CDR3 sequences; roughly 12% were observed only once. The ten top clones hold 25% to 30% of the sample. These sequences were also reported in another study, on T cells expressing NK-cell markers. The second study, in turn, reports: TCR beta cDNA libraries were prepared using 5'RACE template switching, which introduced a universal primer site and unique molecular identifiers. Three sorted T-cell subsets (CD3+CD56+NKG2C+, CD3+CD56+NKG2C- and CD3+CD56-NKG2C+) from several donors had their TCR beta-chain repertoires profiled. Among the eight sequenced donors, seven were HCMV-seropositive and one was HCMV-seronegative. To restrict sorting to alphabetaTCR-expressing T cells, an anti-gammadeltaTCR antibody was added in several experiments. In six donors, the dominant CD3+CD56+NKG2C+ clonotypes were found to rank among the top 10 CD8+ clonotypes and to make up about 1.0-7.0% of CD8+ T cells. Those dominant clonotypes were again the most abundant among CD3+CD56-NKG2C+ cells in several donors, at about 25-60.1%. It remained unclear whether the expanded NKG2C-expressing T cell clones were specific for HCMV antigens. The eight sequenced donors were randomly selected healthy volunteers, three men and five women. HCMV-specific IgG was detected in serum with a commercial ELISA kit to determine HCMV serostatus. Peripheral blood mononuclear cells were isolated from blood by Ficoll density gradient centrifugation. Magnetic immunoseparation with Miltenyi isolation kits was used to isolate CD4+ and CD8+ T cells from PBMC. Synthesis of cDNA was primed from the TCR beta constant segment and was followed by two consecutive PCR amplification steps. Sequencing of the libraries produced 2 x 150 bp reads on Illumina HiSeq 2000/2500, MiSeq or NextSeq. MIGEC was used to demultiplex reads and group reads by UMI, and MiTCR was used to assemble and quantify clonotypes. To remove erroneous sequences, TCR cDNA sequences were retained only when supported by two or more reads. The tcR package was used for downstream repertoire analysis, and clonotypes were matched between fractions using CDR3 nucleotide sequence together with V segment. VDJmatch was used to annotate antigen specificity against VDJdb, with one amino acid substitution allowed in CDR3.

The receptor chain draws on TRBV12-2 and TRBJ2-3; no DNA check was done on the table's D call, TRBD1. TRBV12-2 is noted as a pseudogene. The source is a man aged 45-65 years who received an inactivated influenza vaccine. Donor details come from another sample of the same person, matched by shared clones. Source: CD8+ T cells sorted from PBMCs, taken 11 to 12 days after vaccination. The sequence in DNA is TGTGCAAGTCGCTCGGCAGGAGAGGGAACAGATACGCAGTATTTT. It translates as CASRSAGEGTDTQYF.